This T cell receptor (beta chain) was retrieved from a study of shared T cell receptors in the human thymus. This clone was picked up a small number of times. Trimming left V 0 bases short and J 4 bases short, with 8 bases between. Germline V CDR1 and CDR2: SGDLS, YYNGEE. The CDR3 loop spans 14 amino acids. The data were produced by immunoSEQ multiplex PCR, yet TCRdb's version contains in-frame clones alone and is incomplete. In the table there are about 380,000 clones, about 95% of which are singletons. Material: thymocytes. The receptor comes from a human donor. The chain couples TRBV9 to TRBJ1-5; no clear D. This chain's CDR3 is CASSVAGSNQPQHF. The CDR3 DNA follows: TGTGCCAGCAGCGTAGCGGGGTCAAATCAGCCCCAGCATTTT. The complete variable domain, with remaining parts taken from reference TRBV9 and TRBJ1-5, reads DSGVTQTPKHLITATGQRVTLRCSPRSGDLSVYWYQQSLDQGLQFLIQYYNGEERAKGNILERFSAQQFPDLHSELNLSSLELGDSALYFCASSVAGSNQPQHFGDGTRLSIL.